Given below is one T cell receptor beta chain in context. This CDR3 region has 15 residues. CDR1 is MNHEY, CDR2 SMNVEV, per germline (reference sequence). V trimming: 8 bases; J trimming: 3 bases; junction bases outside the gene matches: 8. These data come from a study of blood T cell repertoires in COVID-19. Using immunoSEQ multiplex PCR, the repertoire was profiled, and TCRdb retains in-frame clones only, with some absent. The profile shows about 440,000 clones, around 88% of them singletons. This chain links TRBV27 with TRBJ2-7, with 12 bases that match TRBD1. This sequence originates from a woman in her 50s with COVID-19, enrolled during active disease. The sequenced material came from peripheral blood. CDR3 bases: TGTGCCAGCCAGGGGACAGGGGGCTTTTTCTACGAGCAGTACTTC. This sequence encodes CASQGTGGFFYEQYF.